The 6 T cell receptor beta chains reported below all come from one sample, sequenced in a study of blood T cell repertoires in COVID-19. Clones were read by immunoSEQ multiplex PCR, and TCRdb kept only the in-frame ones, dropping some. Of about 190,000 clones listed, around 84% are singletons. The specimen sequenced was peripheral blood. Receptors originate from a man in his forties with active or convalescent COVID-19.

The V gene is TRBV5-1, the J gene TRBJ1-4; 7 bases fit TRBD1. The germline gives CDR1 SGHRS, CDR2 YFSETQ. V shed 0 bases and J 1 base; nucleotides not matched to a gene: 3. The CDR3 sequence is 16 residues long. CDR3 residues: CASSLVSGGTNEKLFF. Here the CDR3 DNA reads TGCGCCAGCAGCTTGGTGTCAGGGGGAACTAATGAAAAACTGTTTTTT.

The chain employs TRBV6-5 and TRBJ1-1, with 9 bases identical to TRBD1. This CDR3 is built from 12 residues. Germline V gives CDR1 MNHEY, CDR2 SVGAGI. V lost 6 bases, J lost 5 bases, and 1 base stayed unmatched. The CDR3 loop is CASRTGGTEAFF. The CDR3 nucleotides read TGTGCCAGCAGGACAGGGGGAACTGAAGCTTTCTTT.

The rearrangement uses TRBV5-4 and TRBJ2-7; D unresolved. Trimming shortened V by 4 bases and J by 4 bases, and 12 bases separated the two germline ends. This CDR3 is 13 amino acids long. Per the germline V gene, CDR1 is SGHNT and CDR2 is YYREEE (reference sequence). This CDR3 reads CASSPDNGYEQYF. The CDR3 DNA is TGTGCCAGCAGCCCCGATAACGGGTACGAGCAGTACTTC.

The rearrangement links TRBV2 to TRBJ1-1, with D maybe TRBD1 (6 bases). CDR3 length: 14 residues. Germline loops: CDR1 SNHLY, CDR2 FYNNEI. V lost 6 bases to trimming and J lost 0 bases, with 11 bases between them. CDR3 residues: CASRAQGMNTEAFF. The CDR3, as DNA: TGTGCCAGCAGGGCACAGGGAATGAACACTGAAGCTTTCTTT.

This clone was seen just once. This chain links TRBV18 with TRBJ1-3, with D tentatively TRBD1 (5 bases). CDR1 and CDR2 from the germline V gene are KGHSH and LQKENI. With 3 bases removed from V and 4 bases from J, the gap between germline ends came to 19 bases. The CDR3 length is 17 residues. The CDR3 loop is CASSPAPGLVGGNTIYF. The CDR3, as DNA: TGTGCCAGCTCACCCGCCCCAGGGTTAGTAGGAGGAAACACCATATATTTT.

About this clone itself: Other DNA variants within this sample encode the same CDR3. The chain has TRBV19 and TRBJ2-1; 7 positions match TRBD2. This CDR3 has 12 residues. V lost 3 bases to trimming and J lost 7 bases; unmatched junction nucleotides: 0. The germline CDR1 and CDR2 sequences are LNHDA and SQIVND (reference sequence). The CDR3 DNA reads TGTGCCAGTAGTATCGGGGGGAATGAGCAGTTCTTC. Translation gives CASSIGGNEQFF.